The 26 T cell receptor beta chains below come from one sample, sequenced in a study of T cell repertoires in cytomegalovirus infection. The antigens these receptors bind are not known. TCRdb reprocessed the reads via MiXCR and lists one record per CDR3 protein. The data show around 99,000 distinct CDR3 sequences, 29% seen once. The sequencing used CD8+ T cells from cultured PBMCs, collected from culture after CMV antigen stimulation. These receptor sequences come from a human donor in good health (CMV status not recorded). Some clones in this sample may be carry-over from other donors' samples.

The gene calls are TRBV6-5 and TRBJ2-1; D is possibly TRBD1 (5 bases). This CDR3 contains 15 residues. The germline CDR1 and CDR2 sequences are MNHEY and SVGAGI. V was trimmed by 8 bases and J by 0 bases, leaving 14 bases between them. The CDR3 sequence: CASCTTRGSYNEQFF. In DNA, the CDR3 is TGTGCCAGCTGTACCACAAGGGGCTCCTACAATGAGCAGTTCTTC.

The rearrangement joins TRBV15 to TRBJ2-5; 9 bases align to TRBD2. Germline trimming cut 6 bases from V and 2 bases from J; bases unmatched to any gene: 7. CDR1 LNHNV and CDR2 YYDKDF come from the germline V gene (reference sequence). This CDR3 region has 15 residues. CDR3 in DNA: TGTGCCACCAGTAGTAGCGGGGGAGCTCAAGAGACCCAGTACTTC. Translating it yields CATSSSGGAQETQYF. Full variable domain (missing parts from reference TRBV15 and TRBJ2-5): DAMVIQNPRYQVTQFGKPVTLSCSQTLNHNVMYWYQQKSSQAPKLLFHYYDKDFNNEADTPDNFQSRRPNTSFCFLDIRSPGLGDTAMYLCATSSSGGAQETQYFGPGTRLLVL.

A few counts support this clonotype. V usage is TRBV11-2 and J usage is TRBJ2-3; 12 bases map to TRBD2. The germline V gene has CDR1 SGHAT and CDR2 FQNNGV. This CDR3 region has 18 residues. V was clipped by 2 bases and J by 5 bases; unmatched bases: 11. CDR3 DNA: TGTGCCAGCAGCTTATTTTCTGGACTAGCGGGGATCCAAGATACGCAGTATTTT. Its translation: CASSLFSGLAGIQDTQYF.

The chain combines TRBV12-3 or TRBV12-4 with TRBJ1-1; 7 nucleotides line up with TRBD1. The CDR3 loop spans 13 amino acids. The V and J ends lost 3 bases and 5 bases, in that order; junction bases with no gene match: 3. CDR3 in amino acids: CASSFGRGTEAFF. CDR3 coding DNA: TGTGCCAGCAGTTTCGGCAGGGGGACTGAAGCTTTCTTT.

In its sample, this clonotype was seen many times. The chain combines TRBV12-3 or TRBV12-4 with TRBJ1-1, with D perhaps TRBD1 (5 bases). CDR3 length: 14 amino acids. V dropped 5 bases and J dropped 6 bases, with 16 bases sitting between them. Here the CDR3 DNA reads TGTGCCAGCAGTCCCGGAGGGCTAGGGGCTGAAGCTTTCTTT. Its translation is CASSPGGLGAEAFF.

The genes are TRBV5-4 and TRBJ1-1; D is perhaps TRBD1 (5 bases). The CDR3 is made up of 14 amino acids. V gave up 4 bases and J gave up 1 base, with 11 bases separating them. Germline V gene data show CDR1 as SGHNT and CDR2 as YYREEE (reference sequence). CDR3 sequence reads: CASSGGVRNTEAFF. The CDR3 DNA reads as TGTGCCAGCAGCGGGGGGGTTAGGAACACTGAAGCTTTCTTT.

The rearrangement links TRBV6-5 to TRBJ2-1, with 10 bases identical to TRBD1. The junction had 7 bases not matched to a gene; V was cut back by 6 bases and J by 5 bases. The germline V gene has CDR1 MNHEY and CDR2 SVGAGI. The CDR3 is made up of 15 amino acids. Here the CDR3 DNA reads TGTGCCAGCAGGCCTGGGACAGGGGAACACAATGAGCAGTTCTTC. It translates to CASRPGTGEHNEQFF.

The V gene is TRBV6-2 or TRBV6-3, the J gene TRBJ2-5, with a possible D match to TRBD1 (5 bases). This CDR3 comprises 14 residues. Trimming stripped 1 base from V and 1 base from J, with 7 bases between. Looked up from germline, CDR1 is MNHEY and CDR2 is SVGEGT. The CDR3 DNA is TGTGCCAGCAGTTACTGGGGCAGCCAAGAGACCCAGTACTTC. Its protein product is CASSYWGSQETQYF.

This clonotype was detected only a few times. This rearrangement joins TRBV24-1 to TRBJ2-7; D is undetermined. V gave up 4 bases and J gave up 5 bases, with 11 bases separating them. Germline V gene sequence: CDR1 KGHDR, CDR2 SFDVKD. The CDR3 spans 13 residues. This chain's CDR3 is CATSEGHGNEQYF. In DNA form, the CDR3 reads TGTGCCACCAGTGAAGGTCATGGGAACGAGCAGTACTTC.

This clonotype occurred many times. The chain has TRBV7-8 and TRBJ2-1, with 8 positions matching TRBD2. Trimming cost V 5 bases and J 8 bases; bases outside gene matches: 11. Germline values: CDR1 SGHVS, CDR2 FQNEAQ. This CDR3 region has 15 residues. The DNA of the CDR3 is TGTGCCAGCAGCAAACTAGCGGACTATACCGATGAGCAGTTCTTC. Translating gives CASSKLADYTDEQFF.

The chain combines TRBV5-6 with TRBJ2-7, with D unclear. Germline lookup yields CDR1 SGHDT and CDR2 YYEEEE. V lost 0 bases and J lost 0, with 10 bases in between. The CDR3 has 15 residues. The CDR3 spells CASSLGPGSSYEQYF. CDR3 DNA sequence: TGTGCCAGCAGCTTGGGGCCAGGAAGCTCCTACGAGCAGTACTTC.

Only a few counts were recorded for this clonotype. The chain links TRBV4-1 to TRBJ1-1; D unresolved. The CDR3 spans 16 residues. V lost 4 bases and J 1 base, leaving 16 bases between the germline ends. Germline V gene data show CDR1 as MGHRA and CDR2 as YSYEKL. This chain's CDR3 is CASSPWGGGGNTEAFF. The CDR3 bases are TGCGCCAGCAGCCCCTGGGGTGGCGGTGGGAACACTGAAGCTTTCTTT.

The rearrangement uses TRBV5-1 and TRBJ1-2, with 10 bases that match TRBD1. The CDR3 runs 15 residues. CDR1 and CDR2 (germline): SGHRS, YFSETQ. Unmatched junction bases numbered 9, after V lost 5 bases and J lost 5 bases. The DNA for the CDR3 is TGCGCCAGCAGTCCCGGACAGGGGGTTCGGTATGGCTACACCTTC. Translating it yields CASSPGQGVRYGYTF.

This clonotype came up a few times. The chain joins TRBV7-6 to TRBJ1-1; 11 nucleotides align to TRBD1. The CDR3 consists of 16 residues. Unmatched junction bases numbered 4, after V lost 3 bases and J lost 1 base. The V gene's germline CDR1 is SGHVS and CDR2 FNYEAQ. The CDR3: CASSFGQGARNTEAFF. As DNA, the CDR3 is TGTGCCAGCAGCTTTGGACAGGGGGCGCGGAACACTGAAGCTTTCTTT.

This clonotype has at least ten counts. The chain couples TRBV7-2 to TRBJ2-1; 10 nucleotides line up with TRBD2. CDR3 size: 18 residues. Germline trimming cut 1 base from V and 8 bases from J; bases unmatched to any gene: 14. Per the germline V gene, CDR1 is SGHTA and CDR2 is FQGNSA. Written as DNA, the CDR3 is TGTGCCAGCAGCTTAGACGGCGTAGCGGGGGGAACTATTGATGAGCAGTTCTTC. Translating gives CASSLDGVAGGTIDEQFF. The full variable domain, completed using reference TRBV7-2 and TRBJ2-1, is GAGVSQSPSNKVTEKGKDVELRCDPISGHTALYWYRQSLGQGLEFLIYFQGNSAPDKSGLPSDRFSAERTGGSVSTLTIQRTQQEDSAVYLCASSLDGVAGGTIDEQFFGPGTRLTVL.

This clonotype showed up just a few times. V is TRBV12-3 or TRBV12-4 and J is TRBJ2-2; D perhaps matches TRBD2 (6 bases). The CDR3 length is 16 residues. Trimming took 3 bases from V and 0 from J, leaving 11 bases between them. CDR3 bases: TGTGCCAGCAGTTTTCGGCGGGGATCGAACACCGGGGAGCTGTTTTTT. Translation: CASSFRRGSNTGELFF.

The J gene is TRBJ1-2, the V gene TRBV20-1; no definite D call. Germline V gives CDR1 DFQATT, CDR2 SNEGSKA (reference sequence). CDR3 length: 14 residues. The V end was cut by 6 bases, the J end by 1 base, with 15 bases between. The CDR3 DNA follows: TGCAGTGCCACGGAGGCAGAATTTAACTATGGCTACACCTTC. It is translated as CSATEAEFNYGYTF.

The chain joins TRBV6-1 to TRBJ2-3; no firm D call. This CDR3 is built from 17 residues. Germline V gene lookup returns CDR1 MNHNS and CDR2 SASEGT. The V gene lost 6 bases and the J gene lost 2 bases, with 21 bases spanning the gap. CDR3 DNA: TGTGCCAGCAGGCTCGCTCAAGCTCCTGGACCCACAGATACGCAGTATTTT. As protein: CASRLAQAPGPTDTQYF.

This clonotype occurred a few times. The chain recombines TRBV6-2 or TRBV6-3 with TRBJ2-7; a possible D gene is TRBD1 (6 bases). The length of the CDR3 is 12 residues. Germline V gene sequence: CDR1 MNHEY, CDR2 SVGEGT. V was shortened by 6 bases and J by 4 bases, with 10 bases between the two germline ends. The CDR3 coding sequence is TGTGCCAGCAGCATGGACAGTTACGAGCAGTACTTC. Protein product: CASSMDSYEQYF.

V is TRBV20-1 and J is TRBJ2-3, with no clear D. The CDR3 runs 14 residues. V was shortened by 6 bases and J by 4 bases, with 17 bases between the two germline ends. Germline V lookup: CDR1 DFQATT, CDR2 SNEGSKA (reference sequence). CDR3 amino acids: CSAARVGWADTQYF. The CDR3 nucleotides are TGCAGTGCAGCTAGGGTAGGATGGGCAGATACGCAGTATTTT.

The chain is built from TRBV19 and TRBJ1-1; maybe TRBD1 (5 bases). V shed 4 bases and J shed 0 bases, with 12 bases lying between them. The CDR3 extends over 15 amino acids. Per germline, CDR1 LNHDA and CDR2 SQIVND (reference sequence). The CDR3 loop is CASSNSGGVNTEAFF. CDR3 bases: TGTGCCAGTAGTAACTCGGGGGGAGTGAACACTGAAGCTTTCTTT. Drawing the rest from reference TRBV19 and TRBJ1-1, the complete variable domain is DGGITQSPKYLFRKEGQNVTLSCEQNLNHDAMYWYRQDPGQGLRLIYYSQIVNDFQKGDIAEGYSVSREKKESFPLTVTSAQKNPTAFYLCASSNSGGVNTEAFFGQGTRLTVV.

This clonotype showed up many times. The rearrangement links TRBV7-6 to TRBJ2-7, with D unresolved. The CDR3 consists of 16 residues. The germline CDR1 and CDR2 sequences are SGHVS and FNYEAQ. Trimming stripped 5 bases from V and 3 bases from J, with 20 bases between. The CDR3 nucleotides are TGTGCCAGCAGCCCCCCTCCCGGGCCCGGTATCTACGAGCAGTACTTC. Protein sequence: CASSPPPGPGIYEQYF.

This clonotype was observed a handful of times. V and J are TRBV29-1 and TRBJ2-3; 7 nucleotides agree with TRBD2. V was pared by 2 bases and J by 2 bases, with 7 bases of the junction left unmatched. This CDR3 has 15 residues. CDR1 is SQVTM and CDR2 is ANQGSEA in the germline V gene. The CDR3 coding sequence is TGCAGCGTTGAACGGGGGGACTCGTTCACAGATACGCAGTATTTT. Translation gives CSVERGDSFTDTQYF.

This clonotype was detected only a few times. CDR3: CASSRDRTVQETQYF. The CDR3 nucleotides read TGTGCCAGCAGCCGGGACAGGACCGTCCAAGAGACCCAGTACTTC. V and J are TRBV2 and TRBJ2-5, with 8 nucleotides matching TRBD1. The CDR3 runs to 15 residues. J lost 1 base, V lost 6 bases, and 7 bases had no gene match. In germline, CDR1 is SNHLY, CDR2 FYNNEI.

At least ten counts were recorded for this clonotype. The chain carries TRBV6-6 and TRBJ1-4; no firm D call. The CDR3 sequence is 14 residues long. Germline lookup yields CDR1 MNHNY and CDR2 SVGAGI (reference sequence). The V gene lost 4 bases and the J gene lost 5 bases, with 11 bases spanning the gap. CDR3 DNA sequence: TGTGCCAGCAGTTCGGGAGGCCTAAATGAAAAACTGTTTTTT. Protein: CASSSGGLNEKLFF.

In this sample, this clonotype turned up a few times. V usage is TRBV2 and J usage is TRBJ1-5, with D maybe TRBD1 (6 bases). CDR3 size: 13 residues. The germline V and J ends were trimmed by 5 bases and 6 bases, with 11 bases remaining between them. Germline lookup yields CDR1 SNHLY and CDR2 FYNNEI. The DNA for the CDR3 is TGTGCCAGCAGTAGCCTGGGGGCTCAGCCCCAGCATTTT. Translation gives CASSSLGAQPQHF. Looking up the rest from reference TRBV2 and TRBJ1-5 gives the full variable domain: EPEVTQTPSHQVTQMGQEVILRCVPISNHLYFYWYRQILGQKVEFLVSFYNNEISEKSEIFDDQFSVERPDGSNFTLKIRSTKLEDSAMYFCASSSLGAQPQHFGDGTRLSIL.